This T cell receptor beta chain was sequenced during a study of spatial heterogeneity in lung cancer. Study at large: Across the raw uncorrected reads, a unique TCR and UMI combination was observed, on average, more than ten times.

This sample's time point: sample taken at primary tumor resection. Researchers sequenced whole RNA taken from tumor, nontumor lung or frozen PBMC without sorting. This CDR3 contains 14 residues. V lost 2 bases and J lost 9, with 16 bases in between. CDR1 is DFQATT, CDR2 SNEGSKA, per germline (reference sequence). Study-level results: Blood showed ubiquitous tumor TCRs more often at resection than at routine follow-up.

In the library, each TCR cDNA molecule bore its own unique molecular identifier. Each CDR3 protein gets one entry after TCRdb re-called the 5' RACE reads with MiXCR. The repertoire includes about 44,000 distinct CDR3 sequences, around 15% of them detected once, and about 60% sits in the top ten. A word on this clonotype: Its specificity is unknown.

This TCR was sampled from a male donor with early-stage non-small cell lung cancer. The chain uses TRBV20-1 and TRBJ2-2, with D perhaps TRBD2 (5 bases). The material sequenced was PBMCs, taken at surgery. The DNA of the CDR3 is TGCAGTGCTAGAAGCCACGGGAACGTCCGGGAGCTGTTTTTT. Translation gives CSARSHGNVRELFF.